This TCR beta chain originates from a study of cytomegalovirus exposure and HLA in healthy donors. Findings and caveats of the study: Later analysis placed DRB1 highest and HLA-C lowest in TCR association rates, which differed by HLA locus. Only CMV serostatus was available as immune exposure information. The majority of TCR sequences were rare, yet some public TCRs appeared in many donors.

The CDR3 extends over 14 amino acids. Germline V gene lookup returns CDR1 SGHTA and CDR2 FQGTGA. V lost 4 bases and J 1 base, leaving 10 bases between the germline ends. Remarks on this clone: What it binds is unknown.

The PCR contained 60 Vbeta and 13 Jbeta primers. Sequencing used immunoSEQ multiplex PCR; TCRdb keeps in-frame clones, though not all of them. This table holds 100,000 to 150,000 clones, about 78% found once. The source of this sequence is a female donor in good health and CMV-seronegative. The gene calls are TRBV7-3 and TRBJ1-1; D is perhaps TRBD1 (5 bases). The sequencing input was PBMCs. The CDR3 spells CASSSGAANTEAFF. The DNA of the CDR3 is TGTGCCAGCAGCTCTGGGGCGGCGAACACTGAAGCTTTCTTT.